Listed here are 29 T cell receptor beta chains from one sample, sequenced in a study of early T cells in non-severe SARS-CoV-2 infection. TCRdb recomputed calls from the 5' RACE reads with MiXCR, one row per CDR3 protein. The data hold over 60,000 distinct CDR3 sequences, with about an eighth observed a single time. This sample comprised whole blood, obtained at baseline. The receptors here all came from an adult who was a healthcare worker with PCR-confirmed SARS-CoV-2 infection or an uninfected control (not recorded which).

This clonotype was seen ten or more times. The chain uses TRBV7-9 and TRBJ1-2; maybe TRBD1 (5 bases). V was shortened by 1 base and J by 4 bases, with 7 bases between the two germline ends. The CDR3 consists of 13 residues. Germline values: CDR1 SEHNR, CDR2 FQNEAQ (reference sequence). The DNA for the CDR3 is TGTGCCAGCAGCTTAGGGGACGGCTATGGCTACACCTTC. Its protein is CASSLGDGYGYTF.

This clonotype was seen more than once but under ten times. The chain combines TRBV28 with TRBJ1-2; 7 bases line up with TRBD1. This CDR3 spans 15 amino acids. In germline, CDR1 is MDHEN, CDR2 SYDVKM. V was clipped by 6 bases and J by 5 bases; unmatched bases: 12. The CDR3 DNA reads TGTGCCAGCAGGGACCGGACGGGACAGATATATGGCTACACCTTC. This encodes CASRDRTGQIYGYTF.

This clonotype was observed a handful of times. This chain connects TRBV5-8 to TRBJ2-7, with unresolved D. Germline lookup yields CDR1 SGHTS and CDR2 YDEGEE. There are 11 residues in the CDR3. V was pared by 4 bases and J by 4 bases, with 6 bases between. For the CDR3, the DNA is TGTGCCAGCAGCCCGGATTACGAGCAGTACTTC. Its protein product is CASSPDYEQYF.

The V gene is TRBV18, the J gene TRBJ1-1; 8 bases are a match to TRBD1. The V segment lost 5 bases and the J segment 1 base; nucleotides outside the gene matches: 3. Per germline, CDR1 KGHSH and CDR2 LQKENI. The CDR3 sequence is 14 residues long. CDR3 sequence: CASSGDRTNTEAFF. The DNA for the CDR3 is TGTGCCAGCTCAGGGGACAGGACGAACACTGAAGCTTTCTTT.

The CDR3: CASRQGRARTSYNSPLHF. The CDR3 DNA is TGTGCCAGCAGACAGGGAAGGGCCCGGACGAGTTATAATTCACCCCTCCACTTT. The genes are TRBV6-5 and TRBJ1-6, with D maybe TRBD1 (6 bases). The CDR3 consists of 18 residues. Deletions cut 6 bases from V and 4 bases from J, with 22 bases between. The V gene's germline CDR1 is MNHEY and CDR2 SVGAGI.

Many counts were recorded for this clonotype. This chain joins TRBV7-2 and TRBJ2-3; 9 bases fit TRBD1. CDR3 length equals 15 residues. V shed 5 bases, J shed 4 bases, and the junction held 7 bases outside the gene matches. The germline V gene encodes CDR1 SGHTA and CDR2 FQGNSA. The CDR3 protein is CASSRGQGIADTQYF. The CDR3 DNA reads TGTGCCAGCAGCCGAGGACAGGGGATAGCAGATACGCAGTATTTT. Full variable domain (rest looked up from reference TRBV7-2 and TRBJ2-3): GAGVSQSPSNKVTEKGKDVELRCDPISGHTALYWYRQSLGQGLEFLIYFQGNSAPDKSGLPSDRFSAERTGGSVSTLTIQRTQQEDSAVYLCASSRGQGIADTQYFGPGTRLTVL.

The chain uses TRBV7-9 and TRBJ2-3; the D gene is possibly TRBD2 (5 bases). Per germline, CDR1 SEHNR and CDR2 FQNEAQ (reference sequence). Trimming shortened V by 3 bases and J by 3 bases, and 13 bases separated the two germline ends. The CDR3 has 15 amino acids. The CDR3 sequence: CASSLGRVMTDTQYF. The CDR3 DNA is TGTGCCAGCAGCTTGGGGAGAGTGATGACAGATACGCAGTATTTT.

This clonotype appeared once. V and J are TRBV19 and TRBJ2-1; a weak D match, TRBD2 (5 bases). Germline V lookup: CDR1 LNHDA, CDR2 SQIVND (reference sequence). This CDR3 has 14 residues. The V gene lost 3 bases and the J gene lost 9 bases, with 15 bases spanning the gap. The CDR3, as DNA: TGTGCCAGTAGTATCTCTATCGGGATAGGTGAGCAGTTCTTC. It encodes CASSISIGIGEQFF. The complete variable domain, with remaining parts taken from reference TRBV19 and TRBJ2-1, reads DGGITQSPKYLFRKEGQNVTLSCEQNLNHDAMYWYRQDPGQGLRLIYYSQIVNDFQKGDIAEGYSVSREKKESFPLTVTSAQKNPTAFYLCASSISIGIGEQFFGPGTRLTVL.

The rearrangement links TRBV5-1 to TRBJ1-1, with TRBD1 as a possible D gene (5 bases). The CDR3 totals 15 residues. Germline V gives CDR1 SGHRS, CDR2 YFSETQ. Trimming stripped 7 bases from V and 4 bases from J, with 20 bases between. The CDR3 sequence: CASSGSTGEGTEAFF. Written as DNA, the CDR3 is TGCGCCAGCTCTGGGTCTACGGGGGAAGGCACTGAAGCTTTCTTT.

This clonotype showed up many times. The chain couples TRBV3-1 to TRBJ2-5; D not certain. The CDR3 runs to 14 residues. Trimming shortened V by 1 base and J by 3 bases, and 9 bases separated the two germline ends. Germline V CDR1 and CDR2: LGHDT, YNNKEL (reference sequence). DNA of the CDR3: TGTGCCAGCAGCCAAGGCAGTAGGAAAGAGACCCAGTACTTC. Translation: CASSQGSRKETQYF.

There are many counts of this clonotype. The chain uses TRBV29-1 and TRBJ2-5, with D tentatively TRBD1 (6 bases). Trimming removed 7 bases from V and 4 bases from J, with 13 bases in between. Looked up from germline, CDR1 is SQVTM and CDR2 is ANQGSEA. The length of the CDR3 is 12 residues. Written as DNA, the CDR3 is TGCAGCGGCTACGGACAGCCAGAGACCCAGTACTTC. This codes for CSGYGQPETQYF. The full variable domain, its missing parts supplied by reference TRBV29-1 and TRBJ2-5, is SAVISQKPSRDICQRGTSLTIQCQVDSQVTMMFWYRQQPGQSLTLIATANQGSEATYESGFVIDKFPISRPNLTFSTLTVSNMSPEDSSIYLCSGYGQPETQYFGPGTRLLVL.

The rearrangement links TRBV28 to TRBJ1-1; no reliable D call. Trimming left V 6 bases short and J 0 bases short, with 14 bases between. Germline V lookup: CDR1 MDHEN, CDR2 SYDVKM. The CDR3 is made up of 15 amino acids. The CDR3 region has the DNA TGTGCCAGCAGCCCTCTAGGGCGTATGAACACTGAAGCTTTCTTT. As protein: CASSPLGRMNTEAFF.

This chain uses TRBV7-8 with TRBJ1-1, with D maybe TRBD1 (5 bases). This CDR3 contains 15 residues. CDR1 is SGHVS, CDR2 FQNEAQ, per germline. V lost 7 bases and J 3 bases, leaving 18 bases between the germline ends. This CDR3 reads CASNTPRGIDTEAFF. CDR3 bases: TGTGCCAGCAACACTCCAAGGGGAATTGACACTGAAGCTTTCTTT.

This clonotype appeared a few times. V usage is TRBV11-2 and J usage is TRBJ2-5; weak D call: TRBD2 (6 bases). The CDR3 contains 15 residues. Germline lookup yields CDR1 SGHAT and CDR2 FQNNGV. Trimming removed 3 bases from V and 4 bases from J, with 15 bases in between. This chain's CDR3 is CASSFRGSRLETQYF. The CDR3 nucleotides are TGTGCCAGCAGCTTTCGGGGGTCTCGGTTAGAGACCCAGTACTTC.

This clonotype occurred many times. This sequence joins TRBV20-1 and TRBJ1-5; D is uncertain. Trimming took 3 bases from V and 5 from J, leaving 11 bases between them. The CDR3 length is 13 residues. Per the germline V gene, CDR1 is DFQATT and CDR2 is SNEGSKA (reference sequence). The CDR3 reads CSASVSRDQPQHF. CDR3 sequence (DNA): TGCAGTGCTAGCGTATCAAGGGATCAGCCCCAGCATTTT.

The chain links TRBV12-3 or TRBV12-4 to TRBJ2-3; the D gene is possibly TRBD2 (5 bases). The CDR3 extends over 11 amino acids. Trimming cost V 11 bases and J 4 bases, with 10 bases left between them. CDR3 DNA: TGTGCCCGAGGGCGGTCAGATACGCAGTATTTT. Translated, it gives CARGRSDTQYF.

The chain uses TRBV20-1 and TRBJ1-2, with D unclear. V lost 2 bases and J lost 7, with 8 bases in between. The CDR3 loop spans 11 amino acids. CDR1 and CDR2 from the germline V gene are DFQATT and SNEGSKA (reference sequence). As DNA, the CDR3 is TGCAGTGCTAGATCCTCCTCTGGCTACACCTTC. Translation: CSARSSSGYTF.

The table lists this clonotype with a few counts. The gene calls are TRBV6-1 and TRBJ2-7; D gene unclear. CDR3 size: 13 residues. Germline values: CDR1 MNHNS, CDR2 SASEGT. Trimming shortened V by 1 base and J by 2 bases, and 6 bases separated the two germline ends. CDR3 DNA sequence: TGTGCCAGCAGTGAAGGCAGTCCCTACGAGCAGTACTTC. Translation gives CASSEGSPYEQYF.

This clonotype appeared many times. The chain recombines TRBV6-2 or TRBV6-3 with TRBJ2-3; 10 bases align to TRBD2. The CDR3 runs to 14 residues. Trimming at V came to 5 bases and at J to 2 bases, leaving 1 base not matched to a gene. Germline assignment: CDR1 MNHEY and CDR2 SVGEGT. The chain's CDR3 is CASSSGGATDTQYF. CDR3 in DNA: TGTGCCAGCAGTAGCGGGGGGGCCACAGATACGCAGTATTTT.

This clonotype was seen many times. The rearrangement uses TRBV28 and TRBJ2-7, with a tentative D call TRBD2 (5 bases). CDR3 length: 15 amino acids. CDR1 and CDR2 (germline): MDHEN, SYDVKM. V dropped 7 bases and J dropped 2 bases, with 18 bases sitting between them. CDR3 nucleotides: TGTGCCAGCACCCCTGAGGGCAGCTATACCTACGAGCAGTACTTC. This translates into CASTPEGSYTYEQYF.

This clonotype was observed a handful of times. CDR3 DNA: TGTGCCAGCAGCTTAGTCGGGACAGGGGCCCACGAGCAGTACTTC. Protein sequence: CASSLVGTGAHEQYF. V gene TRBV7-9 combines with J gene TRBJ2-7; 10 bases match TRBD1. Germline V gene data show CDR1 as SEHNR and CDR2 as FQNEAQ (reference sequence). The CDR3 contains 15 residues. The ends lost 1 base at V and 5 bases at J; junction bases unmatched: 5.

The J gene is TRBJ2-5, the V gene TRBV18; TRBD1 matches 10 bases. V lost 3 bases to trimming and J lost 5 bases; unmatched junction nucleotides: 3. CDR1 KGHSH and CDR2 LQKENI come from the germline V gene. This CDR3 is 14 amino acids long. For the CDR3, the DNA is TGTGCCAGCTCACCGACAGGGGGCCGGGAGACCCAGTACTTC. This gives the protein CASSPTGGRETQYF.

A few counts support this clonotype. The V gene is TRBV6-2 or TRBV6-3, the J gene TRBJ2-3; TRBD1 matches at 7 bases. Losses at the gene ends were 10 bases for V and 9 bases for J; bases not matched to a gene: 10. Germline V gene lookup returns CDR1 MNHEY and CDR2 SVGEGT. The CDR3 totals 12 residues. The CDR3 region has the DNA TGTGCCACCCACGCTCAGGGGGTAACGCAGTATTTT. This encodes CATHAQGVTQYF.

The rearrangement joins TRBV3-1 to TRBJ1-2; D not resolved. Trimming removed 0 bases at V and 0 bases at J, with 8 bases between. The CDR3 has 15 residues. Germline CDR1 is LGHDT and CDR2 is YNNKEL (reference sequence). As DNA, the CDR3 is TGTGCCAGCAGCCAAGATACAGCCGCTAACTATGGCTACACCTTC. Translated: CASSQDTAANYGYTF.

The chain uses TRBV12-3 or TRBV12-4 and TRBJ1-4; possibly TRBD1 for D (6 bases). CDR3 length equals 13 residues. Trimming shortened V by 4 bases and J by 11 bases, and 14 bases separated the two germline ends. CDR3 protein: CASSSGTFGKLFF. The CDR3 DNA reads TGTGCCAGCAGTTCCGGGACATTTGGGAAACTGTTTTTT.

At least ten counts were recorded for this clonotype. This chain joins TRBV7-2 and TRBJ2-2, with D uncertain. The CDR3 is 16 residues long. The V gene's germline CDR1 is SGHTA and CDR2 FQGNSA. V was pared by 1 base and J by 0 bases, with 9 bases between. Here the CDR3 DNA reads TGTGCCAGCAGCTTAGTCGGCTCGGCGAACACCGGGGAGCTGTTTTTT. Protein sequence: CASSLVGSANTGELFF.

The table lists this clonotype with a few counts. V usage is TRBV18 and J usage is TRBJ1-2; TRBD1 aligns across 9 bases. The V segment lost 5 bases and the J segment 5 bases; nucleotides outside the gene matches: 6. This CDR3 contains 14 residues. Per germline, CDR1 KGHSH and CDR2 LQKENI. The CDR3 DNA reads TGTGCCAGCTCAACCCGGGACAGGGAATATGGCTACACCTTC. Protein sequence: CASSTRDREYGYTF. The whole variable domain, remainder taken from reference TRBV18 and TRBJ1-2, is NAGVMQNPRHLVRRRGQEARLRCSPMKGHSHVYWYRQLPEEGLKFMVYLQKENIIDESGMPKERFSAEFPKEGPSILRIQQVVRGDSAAYFCASSTRDREYGYTFGSGTRLTVV.

This clonotype was found a few times. V is TRBV7-9 and J is TRBJ2-1; the D is unclear. Trimming removed 1 base from V and 2 bases from J, with 9 bases in between. CDR1 is SEHNR and CDR2 is FQNEAQ in the germline V gene (reference sequence). The CDR3 spans 15 residues. The CDR3 protein is CASSLVVATYNEQFF. The CDR3 DNA follows: TGTGCCAGCAGCTTAGTCGTAGCAACCTACAATGAGCAGTTCTTC.

This chain uses TRBV2 with TRBJ2-1, with no clear D. The V end was cut by 2 bases, the J end by 15 bases, with 14 bases between. There are 12 residues in the CDR3. Germline CDR1 is SNHLY and CDR2 is FYNNEI. For the CDR3, the DNA is TGTGCCAGCAGTGAATTTGTGAGCTCGGCGTTCTTC. It is translated as CASSEFVSSAFF.